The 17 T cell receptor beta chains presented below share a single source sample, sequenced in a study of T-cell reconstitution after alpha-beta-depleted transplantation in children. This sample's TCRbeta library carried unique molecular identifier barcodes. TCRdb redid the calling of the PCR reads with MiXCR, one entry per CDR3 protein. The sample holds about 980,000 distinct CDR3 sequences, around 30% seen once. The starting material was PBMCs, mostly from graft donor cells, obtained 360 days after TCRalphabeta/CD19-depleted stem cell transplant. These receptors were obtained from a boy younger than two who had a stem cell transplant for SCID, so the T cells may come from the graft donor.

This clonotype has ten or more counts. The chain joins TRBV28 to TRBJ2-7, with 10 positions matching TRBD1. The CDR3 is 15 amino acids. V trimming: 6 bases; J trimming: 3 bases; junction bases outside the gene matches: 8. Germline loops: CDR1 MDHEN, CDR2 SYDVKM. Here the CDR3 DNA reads TGTGCCAGCAGCTTACCGGGACAGGGGCGCTACGAGCAGTACTTC. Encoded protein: CASSLPGQGRYEQYF.

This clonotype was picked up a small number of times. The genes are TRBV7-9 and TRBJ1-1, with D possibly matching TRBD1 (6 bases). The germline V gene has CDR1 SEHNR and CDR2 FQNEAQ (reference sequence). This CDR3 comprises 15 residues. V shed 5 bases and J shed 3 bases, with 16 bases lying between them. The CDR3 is CASSARQVLDTEAFF. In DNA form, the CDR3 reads TGTGCCAGCAGCGCACGACAGGTTTTGGACACTGAAGCTTTCTTT.

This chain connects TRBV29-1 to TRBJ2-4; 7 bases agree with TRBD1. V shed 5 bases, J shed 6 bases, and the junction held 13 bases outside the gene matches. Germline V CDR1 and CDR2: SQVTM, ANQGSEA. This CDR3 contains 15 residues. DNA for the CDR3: TGCAGCGTTCCTGACAGGGTGGGTGTGGGAAACATTCAGTACTTC. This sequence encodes CSVPDRVGVGNIQYF.

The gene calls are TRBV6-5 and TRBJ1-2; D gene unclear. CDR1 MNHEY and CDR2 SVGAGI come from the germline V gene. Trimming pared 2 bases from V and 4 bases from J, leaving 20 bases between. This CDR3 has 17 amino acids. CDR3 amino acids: CASSYTGGGRKTYGYTF. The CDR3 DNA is TGTGCCAGCAGTTACACGGGCGGAGGGAGGAAAACCTATGGCTACACCTTC.

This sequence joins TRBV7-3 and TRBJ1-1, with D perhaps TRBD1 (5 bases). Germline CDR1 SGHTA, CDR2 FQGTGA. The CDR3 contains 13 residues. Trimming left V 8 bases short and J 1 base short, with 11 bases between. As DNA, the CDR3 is TGTGCCAGCCGCAGGGTTTGGAACACTGAAGCTTTCTTT. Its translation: CASRRVWNTEAFF.

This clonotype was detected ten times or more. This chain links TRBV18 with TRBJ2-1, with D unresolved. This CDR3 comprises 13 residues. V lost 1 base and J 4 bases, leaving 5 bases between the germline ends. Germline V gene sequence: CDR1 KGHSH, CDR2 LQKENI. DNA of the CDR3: TGTGCCAGCTCACCACAAGGGTACAATGAGCAGTTCTTC. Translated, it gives CASSPQGYNEQFF.

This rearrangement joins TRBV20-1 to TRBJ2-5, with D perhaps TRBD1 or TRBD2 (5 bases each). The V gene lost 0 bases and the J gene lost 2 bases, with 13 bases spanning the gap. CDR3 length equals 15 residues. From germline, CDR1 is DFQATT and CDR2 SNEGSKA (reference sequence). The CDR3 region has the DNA TGCAGTGCTAGAGATCTGAGGGGATCTCAAGAGACCCAGTACTTC. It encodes CSARDLRGSQETQYF.

CDR3 loop: CASSLGGERTDTQYF. In DNA form, the CDR3 reads TGTGCCAGCAGCCTCGGGGGGGAGCGCACAGATACGCAGTATTTT. The chain has TRBV12-3 or TRBV12-4 and TRBJ2-3; the match to TRBD2 covers 8 bases. Unmatched junction bases numbered 6, after V lost 6 bases and J lost 1 base. The CDR3 extends over 15 amino acids.

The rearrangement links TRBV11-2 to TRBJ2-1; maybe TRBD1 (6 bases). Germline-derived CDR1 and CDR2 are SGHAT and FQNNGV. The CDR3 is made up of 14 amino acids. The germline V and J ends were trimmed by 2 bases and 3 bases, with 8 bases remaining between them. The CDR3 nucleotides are TGTGCCAGCAGCTTACGGGACAACTACAATGAGCAGTTCTTC. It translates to CASSLRDNYNEQFF.

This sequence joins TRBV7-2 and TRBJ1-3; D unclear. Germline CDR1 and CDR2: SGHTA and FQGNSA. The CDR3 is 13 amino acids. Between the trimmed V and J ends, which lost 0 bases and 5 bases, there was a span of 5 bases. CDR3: CASSLAGRNTIYF. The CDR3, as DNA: TGTGCCAGCAGCTTAGCCGGGAGAAACACCATATATTTT.

CDR3 in amino acids: CASSQDRAGTGGRETQYF. The CDR3 region has the DNA TGCGCCAGCAGCCAAGATCGTGCCGGGACAGGGGGCCGGGAGACCCAGTACTTC. This rearrangement joins TRBV4-1 to TRBJ2-5; 12 positions agree with TRBD1. Germline V gene sequence: CDR1 MGHRA, CDR2 YSYEKL. Unmatched junction bases numbered 10, after V lost 0 bases and J lost 5 bases. The CDR3 spans 18 residues.

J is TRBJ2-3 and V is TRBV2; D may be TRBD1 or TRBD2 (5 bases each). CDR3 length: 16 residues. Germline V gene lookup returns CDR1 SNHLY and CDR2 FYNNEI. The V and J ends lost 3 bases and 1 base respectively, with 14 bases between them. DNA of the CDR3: TGTGCCAGCAGTGATTCCTCCGGGACCCGCACAGATACGCAGTATTTT. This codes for CASSDSSGTRTDTQYF.

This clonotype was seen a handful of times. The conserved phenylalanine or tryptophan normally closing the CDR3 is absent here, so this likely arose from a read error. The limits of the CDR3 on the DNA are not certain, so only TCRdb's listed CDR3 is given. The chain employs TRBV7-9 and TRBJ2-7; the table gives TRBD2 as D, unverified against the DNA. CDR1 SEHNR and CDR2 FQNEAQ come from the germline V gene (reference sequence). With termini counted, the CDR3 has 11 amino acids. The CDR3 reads CASTLATEPSG.

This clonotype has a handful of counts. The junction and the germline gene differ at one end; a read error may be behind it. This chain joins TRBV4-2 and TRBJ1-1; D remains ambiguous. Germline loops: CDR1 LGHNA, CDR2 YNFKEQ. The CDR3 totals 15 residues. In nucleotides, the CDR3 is TGCGCCAGCAGCCAAGATGGTAGAGGGAACACTGAAGCTTTCTTT. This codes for CASSQDGRGNTEAFF.

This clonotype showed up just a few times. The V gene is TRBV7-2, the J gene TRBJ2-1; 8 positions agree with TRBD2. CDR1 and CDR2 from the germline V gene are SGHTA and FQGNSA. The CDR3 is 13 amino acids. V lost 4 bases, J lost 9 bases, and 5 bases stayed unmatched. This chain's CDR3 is CASSSRGGFEQFF. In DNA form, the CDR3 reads TGTGCCAGCAGCTCCCGCGGGGGGTTTGAGCAGTTCTTC.

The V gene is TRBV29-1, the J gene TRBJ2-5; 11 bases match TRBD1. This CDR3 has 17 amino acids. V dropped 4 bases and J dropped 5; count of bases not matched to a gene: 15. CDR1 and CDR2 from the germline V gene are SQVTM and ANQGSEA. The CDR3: CSVGRTGTGGIGETQYF. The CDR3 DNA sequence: TGCAGCGTTGGAAGGACCGGGACAGGGGGGATAGGGGAGACCCAGTACTTC.

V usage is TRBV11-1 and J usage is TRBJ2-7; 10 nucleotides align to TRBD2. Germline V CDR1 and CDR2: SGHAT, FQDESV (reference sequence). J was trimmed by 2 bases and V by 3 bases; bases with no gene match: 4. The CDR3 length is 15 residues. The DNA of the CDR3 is TGTGCCAGCAGCTTGAGCGGGGGGGTGCCCTACGAGCAGTACTTC. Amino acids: CASSLSGGVPYEQYF.